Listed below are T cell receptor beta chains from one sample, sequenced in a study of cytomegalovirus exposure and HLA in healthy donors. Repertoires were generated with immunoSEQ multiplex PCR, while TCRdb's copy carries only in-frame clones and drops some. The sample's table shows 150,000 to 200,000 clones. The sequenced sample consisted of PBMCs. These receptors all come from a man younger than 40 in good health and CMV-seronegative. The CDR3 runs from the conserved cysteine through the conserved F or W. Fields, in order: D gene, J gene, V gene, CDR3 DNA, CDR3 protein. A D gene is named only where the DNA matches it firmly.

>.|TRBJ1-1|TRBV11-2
TGTGCCAGCAGCCGCAGGAACACTGAAGCTTTCTTT
CASSRRNTEAFF
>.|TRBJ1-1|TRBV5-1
TGCGCCAGCAGCTTGAGCACAGGGATGAGTACTGAAGCTTTCTTT
CASSLSTGMSTEAFF
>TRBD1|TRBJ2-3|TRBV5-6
TGTGCCAGCAGCCTGAGCCGGGACAGTAGCACAGATACGCAGTATTTT
CASSLSRDSSTDTQYF
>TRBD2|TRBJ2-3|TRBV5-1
TGCGCCAGCGGGAGCGGGAGTAGCACAGATACGCAGTATTTT
CASGSGSSTDTQYF
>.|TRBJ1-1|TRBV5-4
TGTGCCAGCAGCTTGTCCAGGGCGGGGACTGAAGCTTTCTTT
CASSLSRAGTEAFF
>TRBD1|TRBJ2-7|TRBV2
TGTGCCAGCAGTGAAAGACAGGGTTCCTACGAGCAGTACTTC
CASSERQGSYEQYF
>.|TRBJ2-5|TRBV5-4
TGTGCCAGCAGCCCTCGCGGTGCGCAAGAGACCCAGTACTTC
CASSPRGAQETQYF
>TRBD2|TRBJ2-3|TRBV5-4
TGTGCCAGCAGCTTTATGCGGGAGGAAAGCACAGATACGCAGTATTTT
CASSFMREESTDTQYF
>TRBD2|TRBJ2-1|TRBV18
TGTGCCAGCTCACTGAACTGGGCGGGAGGGGTCATAGGGCCACGAAATGAGCAGTTCTTC
CASSLNWAGGVIGPRNEQFF
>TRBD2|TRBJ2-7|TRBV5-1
TGCGCCAGCAGCTTGACTAGCGGGAGCCTCTACGAGCAGTACTTC
CASSLTSGSLYEQYF
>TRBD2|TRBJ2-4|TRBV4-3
TGCGCCAGCAGCCAAGATATAAGCGGGAGAGGAGGCATTCAGTACTTC
CASSQDISGRGGIQYF
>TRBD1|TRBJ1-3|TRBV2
TGTGCCAGCAGGGACAGGGGGCACACCATATATTTT
CASRDRGHTIYF
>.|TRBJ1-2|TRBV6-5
TGTGCCAGCAGTTACTCAGGCAGGGACTATGGCTACACCTTC
CASSYSGRDYGYTF
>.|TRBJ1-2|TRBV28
TGTGCCAGCAGTTTGCAGACAGGAAGCCAGGGTGGAGGCTACACCTTC
CASSLQTGSQGGGYTF
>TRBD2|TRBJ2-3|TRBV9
TGTGCCAGCAGCGTAGCGGGAGGGCTCACAGATACGCAGTATTTT
CASSVAGGLTDTQYF
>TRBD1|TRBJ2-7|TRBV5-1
TGCGCCAGCAGCCCGGGACAGGGAGGTTTCGAGCAGTACTTC
CASSPGQGGFEQYF
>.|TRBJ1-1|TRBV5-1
TGCGCCAGCAGCTTGGCCGGGATGAACACTGAAGCTTTCTTT
CASSLAGMNTEAFF
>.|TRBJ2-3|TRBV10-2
TGCGCCACAGTAAACCAGAGGGCCACAGATACGCAGTATTTT
CATVNQRATDTQYF
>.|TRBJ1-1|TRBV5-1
TGCGCCAGCAGCTTGAGAGGGGGTTTGGCTGAAGCTTTCTTT
CASSLRGGLAEAFF
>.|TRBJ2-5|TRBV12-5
TGTGCTAGTGGTTCCAAGGAGCGTGGAGAGACCCAGTACTTC
CASGSKERGETQYF
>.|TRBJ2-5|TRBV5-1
TGCGCCAGCAGTTCCGACAGCTTCCAAGAGACCCAGTACTTC
CASSSDSFQETQYF
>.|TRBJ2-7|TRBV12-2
.
CASRSYLCGRFPVSFYEQYF
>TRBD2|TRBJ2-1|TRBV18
TGTGCCAGCTCACCCCCAGCGGGGACTAGCGGTTACAATGAGCAGTTCTTC
CASSPPAGTSGYNEQFF
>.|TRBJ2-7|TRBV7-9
TGTGCCAGCAGCTCCGGGGATTCCGAGCAGTACTTC
CASSSGDSEQYF
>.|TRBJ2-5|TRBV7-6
TGTGCCAGCAGCCTCGGTCGGGCCCAGTACTTC
CASSLGRAQYF
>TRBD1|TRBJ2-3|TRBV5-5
TGTGCCAGCAGCCCGACAGGGAACACAGATACGCAGTATTTT
CASSPTGNTDTQYF
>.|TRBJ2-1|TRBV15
TGTGCCACCAGCAGAGATGCAGGGGCCTACAATGAGCAGTTCTTC
CATSRDAGAYNEQFF
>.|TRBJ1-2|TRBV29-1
TGCAGCGTGAAGACAGACGCCTATGGCTACACCTTC
CSVKTDAYGYTF
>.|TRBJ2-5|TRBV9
TGTGCCAGCAGCGTATCAGGAGGTGATGAGACCCAGTACTTC
CASSVSGGDETQYF
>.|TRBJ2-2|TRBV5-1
TGCGCCAGCAGCCGGCTAGGAACTGCGAACACCGGGGAGCTGTTTTTT
CASSRLGTANTGELFF
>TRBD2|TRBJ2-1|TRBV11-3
TGTGCCAGCAGCTTAGTGGGTAGCGGGAAGTACAATGAGCAGTTCTTC
CASSLVGSGKYNEQFF
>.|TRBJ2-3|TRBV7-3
TGTGCCAGCAGCACCGCGCGAGGTACGCAGTATTTT
CASSTARGTQYF
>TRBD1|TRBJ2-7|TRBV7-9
TGTGCCAGCAGTTCAAACAGGGGGCAGAGCGAGCAGTACTTC
CASSSNRGQSEQYF
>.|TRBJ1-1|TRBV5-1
TGCGCCAGCAGCTTGAGTGAGCAGGGCTACGGCACTGAAGCTTTCTTT
CASSLSEQGYGTEAFF
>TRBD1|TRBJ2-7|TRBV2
TGTGCCAGCATGCGGGACAGGGATTACGAGCAGTACTTC
CASMRDRDYEQYF
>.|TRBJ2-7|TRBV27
TGTGCCACCGCAGCGGGTTGGAGCTCCTACGAGCAGTACTTC
CATAAGWSSYEQYF
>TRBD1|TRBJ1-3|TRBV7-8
TGTGCCAGCAGCTTAGGGGACAGGGGGCTCGGAAACACCATATATTTT
CASSLGDRGLGNTIYF
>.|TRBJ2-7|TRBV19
TGTGCCAGTAGTGCGGGCTACGAGCAGTACTTC
CASSAGYEQYF
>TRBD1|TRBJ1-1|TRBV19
TGTGCCAGTAACCCGACAGGGGGGAACACTGAAGCTTTCTTT
CASNPTGGNTEAFF
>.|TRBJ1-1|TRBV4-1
TGCGCCAGCAGCCTACCGCGTGGAGGAGGGATGAACACTGAAGCTTTCTTT
CASSLPRGGGMNTEAFF
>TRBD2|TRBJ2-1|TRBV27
TGTGCCAGCAGTTTGACGGTAGCGGGAGGGGATGAGCAGTTCTTC
CASSLTVAGGDEQFF
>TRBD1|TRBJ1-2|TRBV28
TGTGCCAGCAGTCCCCAGGGGGACGGACATGGCTACACCTTC
CASSPQGDGHGYTF
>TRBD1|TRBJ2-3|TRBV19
TGTGCCAGTAATGACAGGGGTATCTCAGATACGCAGTATTTT
CASNDRGISDTQYF
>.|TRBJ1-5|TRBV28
TGTGCCAGCAGTGAATTACAAAATCAGCCCCAGCATTTT
CASSELQNQPQHF
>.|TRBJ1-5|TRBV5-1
TGCGCCAGCAGCTGGGACACGGGCAATCAGCCCCAGCATTTT
CASSWDTGNQPQHF
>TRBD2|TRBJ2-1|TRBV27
TGTGCCAGCAGACCCCCGGCTAGCGGGAGAGCCAATGAGCAGTTCTTC
CASRPPASGRANEQFF
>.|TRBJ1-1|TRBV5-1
TGCGCCAGCAGCCCCCCCTATGGGGGCAACACTGAAGCTTTCTTT
CASSPPYGGNTEAFF
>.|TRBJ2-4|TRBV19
TGTGCCAGTGGAGAACAGGGTTCCAAAAACATTCAGTACTTC
CASGEQGSKNIQYF
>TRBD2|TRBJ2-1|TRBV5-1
TGCGCCAGCAGCTCTAGCGGTGGTTACAATGAGCAGTTCTTC
CASSSSGGYNEQFF
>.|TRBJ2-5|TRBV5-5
TGTGCCAGCAGCTTGGTGGGACTGCTCCAAGAGACCCAGTACTTC
CASSLVGLLQETQYF
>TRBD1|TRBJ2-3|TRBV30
TGTGCCTTTTCAGACAGGGGAGATTTTACAGATACGCAGTATTTT
CAFSDRGDFTDTQYF
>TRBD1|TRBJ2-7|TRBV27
TGTGCCAGCAGTCCTCAGGGGGCGCAGATCCCCTCCTACGAGCAGTACTTC
CASSPQGAQIPSYEQYF
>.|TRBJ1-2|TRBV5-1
TGCGCCAGCAGCCTTTCGGAGCAAGCTAACTATGGCTACACCTTC
CASSLSEQANYGYTF
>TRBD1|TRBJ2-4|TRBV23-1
TGCGCCAGCAGTCACCTTGTATGGAAGGGGGCGAGATACATTCAGTACTTC
CASSHLVWKGARYIQYF
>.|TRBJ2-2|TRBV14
TGTGCCAGCAGCTGGATGGGCCGGGGAACCGGGGAGCTGTTTTTT
CASSWMGRGTGELFF
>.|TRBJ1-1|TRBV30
TGTGCCTGGAGTTCGGACACTGAAGCTTTCTTT
CAWSSDTEAFF
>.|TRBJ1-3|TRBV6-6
TGTGCCAGCAGTAACGGACAGCCCTCTGGAAACACCATATATTTT
CASSNGQPSGNTIYF
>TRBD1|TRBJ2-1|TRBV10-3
TGTGCCATCACCCAGGGGGAGCTTACCCACAATGAGCAGTTCTTC
CAITQGELTHNEQFF
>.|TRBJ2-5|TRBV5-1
TGCGCCAGCAGCTCATACACTAACAGGGCAGGTGAGCAGTACTTC
CASSSYTNRAGEQYF
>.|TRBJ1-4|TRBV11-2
TGTGCCAGCAGCCCAGGACAGAGGACAACTAATGAAAAACTGTTTTTT
CASSPGQRTTNEKLFF